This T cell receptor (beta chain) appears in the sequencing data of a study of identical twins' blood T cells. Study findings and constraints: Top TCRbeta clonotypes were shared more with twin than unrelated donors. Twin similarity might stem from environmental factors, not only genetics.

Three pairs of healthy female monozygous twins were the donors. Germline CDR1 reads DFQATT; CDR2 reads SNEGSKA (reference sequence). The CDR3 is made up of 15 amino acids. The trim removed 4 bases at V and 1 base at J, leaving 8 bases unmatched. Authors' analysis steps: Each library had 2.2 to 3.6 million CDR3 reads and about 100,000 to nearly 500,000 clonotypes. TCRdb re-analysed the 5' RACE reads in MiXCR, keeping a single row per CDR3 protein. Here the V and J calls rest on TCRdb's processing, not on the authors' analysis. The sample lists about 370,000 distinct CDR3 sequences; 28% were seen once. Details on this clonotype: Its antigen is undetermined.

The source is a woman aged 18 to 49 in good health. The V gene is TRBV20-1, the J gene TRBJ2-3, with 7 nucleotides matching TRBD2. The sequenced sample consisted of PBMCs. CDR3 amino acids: CSATSPGLGTDTQYF. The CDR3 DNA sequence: TGCAGTGCTACCTCCCCAGGACTAGGCACAGATACGCAGTATTTT.